The present TCR beta chain was sequenced within a study of graft-versus-host responses after intestinal transplantation. V gave up 0 bases and J gave up 8 bases; unmatched junction bases: 5. The CDR3 consists of 14 residues. The germline gives CDR1 LGHNA, CDR2 YSLEER. Assay used: immunoSEQ multiplex PCR; TCRdb lists only in-frame clones, some missing. The data contain fewer than 80,000 clones, around nine tenths of them seen just once; the ten biggest clones take up roughly 1.5%. Comment on this clone: Its matching antigen is unknown.

The specimen was unstimulated CD8+ T cells sorted from spleen or lymph node cells, collected before transplant. This TCR derives from a human donor who was the organ donor for an intestinal transplant. The V call is TRBV4-3, the J call TRBJ1-2, with 8 bases fitting TRBD1. This CDR3 reads CASSQDGGTGGYTF. The CDR3 DNA sequence: TGCGCCAGCAGCCAAGACGGAGGGACAGGAGGCTACACCTTC.